These T cell receptor beta chains were read from a single sample in a study of T cells in Graves' hyperthyroidism and ophthalmopathy. In TCRdb, the multiplex PCR reads were re-called with MiXCR into one record per CDR3 protein. The sample has 450,000 to 700,000 distinct CDR3 sequences; around 46% are singletons. The specimen sequenced was peripheral blood or thyroid tissue (not recorded which). Receptor source: a woman between 18 and 30 years old with Graves' hyperthyroidism. The CDR3 runs from the conserved cysteine through the conserved F or W.

v_call: TRBV19; j_call: TRBJ1-5; cdr3_aa: CASSIGQVAGPQHF
v_call: TRBV3-1; j_call: TRBJ1-5; cdr3_aa: CASSPYAGEGPQHF
v_call: TRBV29-1; j_call: TRBJ2-5; cdr3_aa: CSVRGGSQETQYF
v_call: TRBV24-1; j_call: TRBJ1-2; cdr3_aa: CATSDLDEQFFGYGYTF
v_call: TRBV7-9; j_call: TRBJ1-1; cdr3_aa: CASSSGTRWTEAFF
v_call: TRBV4-1; j_call: TRBJ1-5; cdr3_aa: CASSQVGGGTLNQPQHF
v_call: TRBV6-2/TRBV6-3; j_call: TRBJ2-2; cdr3_aa: CASSNGQGSCFF
v_call: TRBV5-6; j_call: TRBJ1-2; cdr3_aa: CASSSWTGVNYGYTF
v_call: TRBV9; j_call: TRBJ2-7; cdr3_aa: CASSVGGATYEQYF
v_call: TRBV5-5; j_call: TRBJ2-7; cdr3_aa: CASSLVVYHEQYF